This T cell receptor (beta chain) was profiled in a study of T-cell reconstitution after alpha-beta-depleted transplantation in children (TCRdb year 2016). In terms of the full investigation: T-cell immune reconstitution after TCRalphabeta/CD19-depleted allogeneic hematopoietic cell transplantation in children was quantitatively tracked in the study by means of TCR repertoire profiling.

The method was PCR. These reads were obtained on an Illumina HiSeq 2500. TCR library preparation used molecular barcoding, with unique molecular identifiers applied to normalize quantification of the TCRbeta repertoire. The raw public data were reprocessed by TCRdb itself: fastp quality trimming at Q25, MiXCR clonotype calling, in-frame beta chains only. Rows merge per CDR3 protein into single entries with the most common DNA and genes. The sample table records 150,000 to 250,000 distinct CDR3 sequences; roughly 15% of these occur just once. The ten largest clones take up around 14% of the sample. V drops 1 base and J drops 6 bases, leaving 15 bases in between. The germline V gene sets CDR1 to SGHTA and CDR2 to FQGNSA. From the cysteine through the phenylalanine, the CDR3 covers 15 amino acids. The DNA shown is the 45-base CDR3, in frame from base 1. A note on this clonotype: Its antigen is still unknown. Nothing much larger sits one base from this clone, and base qualities are not available.

The TCR comes from a human donor who donated a stem cell graft to a child with acute lymphoblastic leukemia. The material sequenced was PBMCs from the stem cell graft donor, taken from the stem cell graft. The rearranged chain carries TRBV7-2 and TRBJ1-2, with TRBD1 perhaps the D gene, on 5 matching bases. The CDR3 amino acid sequence is: CASSLDPGIVDGYTF. At the DNA level, the sequence is TGTGCCAGCAGCTTAGATCCAGGGATAGTGGATGGCTACACCTTC.